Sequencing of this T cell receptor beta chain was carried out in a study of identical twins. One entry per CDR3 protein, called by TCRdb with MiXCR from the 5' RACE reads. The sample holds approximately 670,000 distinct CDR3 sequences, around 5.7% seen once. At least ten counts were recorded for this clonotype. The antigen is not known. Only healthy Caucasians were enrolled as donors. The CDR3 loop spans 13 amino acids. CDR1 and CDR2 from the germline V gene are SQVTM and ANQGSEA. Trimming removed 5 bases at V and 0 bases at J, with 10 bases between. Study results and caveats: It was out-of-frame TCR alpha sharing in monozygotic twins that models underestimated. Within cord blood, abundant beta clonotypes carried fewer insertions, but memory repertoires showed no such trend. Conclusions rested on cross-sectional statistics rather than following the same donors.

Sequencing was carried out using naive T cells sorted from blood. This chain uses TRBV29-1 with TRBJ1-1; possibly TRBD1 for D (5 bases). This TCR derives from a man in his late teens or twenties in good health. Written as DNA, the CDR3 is TGCAGCGTTAGTAGAGGGGTGAACACTGAAGCTTTCTTT. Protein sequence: CSVSRGVNTEAFF.